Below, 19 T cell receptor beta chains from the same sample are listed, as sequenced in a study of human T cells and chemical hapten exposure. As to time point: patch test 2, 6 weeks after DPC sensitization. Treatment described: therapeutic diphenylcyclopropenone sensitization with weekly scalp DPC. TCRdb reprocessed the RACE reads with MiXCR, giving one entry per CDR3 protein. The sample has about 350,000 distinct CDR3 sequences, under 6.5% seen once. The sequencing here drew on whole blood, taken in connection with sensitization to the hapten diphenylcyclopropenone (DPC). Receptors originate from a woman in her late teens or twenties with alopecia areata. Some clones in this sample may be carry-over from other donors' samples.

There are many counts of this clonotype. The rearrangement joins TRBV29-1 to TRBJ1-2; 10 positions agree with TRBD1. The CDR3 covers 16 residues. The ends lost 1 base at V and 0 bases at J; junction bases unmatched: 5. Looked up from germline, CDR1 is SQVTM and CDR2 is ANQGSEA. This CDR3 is CSVEGDRGLANYGYTF. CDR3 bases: TGCAGCGTTGAAGGGGACAGGGGATTAGCTAACTATGGCTACACCTTC.

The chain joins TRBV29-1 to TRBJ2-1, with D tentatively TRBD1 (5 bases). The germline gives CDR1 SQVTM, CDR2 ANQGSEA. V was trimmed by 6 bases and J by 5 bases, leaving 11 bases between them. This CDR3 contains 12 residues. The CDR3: CSVQDSNNEQFF. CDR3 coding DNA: TGCAGCGTCCAAGACAGCAACAATGAGCAGTTCTTC.

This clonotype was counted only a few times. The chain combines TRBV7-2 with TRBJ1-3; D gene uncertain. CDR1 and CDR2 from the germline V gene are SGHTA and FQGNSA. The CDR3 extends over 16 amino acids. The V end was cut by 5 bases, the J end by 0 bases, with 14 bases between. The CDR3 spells CASSITVPFSGNTIYF. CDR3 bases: TGTGCCAGCAGCATAACAGTGCCCTTCTCTGGAAACACCATATATTTT.

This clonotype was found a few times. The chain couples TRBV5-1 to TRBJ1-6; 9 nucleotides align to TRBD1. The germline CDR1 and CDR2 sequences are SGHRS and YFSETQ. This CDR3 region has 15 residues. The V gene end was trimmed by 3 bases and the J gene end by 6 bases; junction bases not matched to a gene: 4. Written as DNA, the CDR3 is TGCGCCAGCAGCTCCCTGACAGGGGGTAATTCACCCCTCCACTTT. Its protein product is CASSSLTGGNSPLHF. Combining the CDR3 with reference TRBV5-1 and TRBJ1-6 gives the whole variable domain KAGVTQTPRYLIKTRGQQVTLSCSPISGHRSVSWYQQTPGQGLQFLFEYFSETQRNKGNFPGRFSGRQFSNSRSEMNVSTLELGDSALYLCASSSLTGGNSPLHFGNGTRLTVT.

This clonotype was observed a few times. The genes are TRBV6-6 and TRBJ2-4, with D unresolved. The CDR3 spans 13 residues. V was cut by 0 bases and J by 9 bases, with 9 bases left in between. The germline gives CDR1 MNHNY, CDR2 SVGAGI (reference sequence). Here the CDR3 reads CASSYSDGSIQYF. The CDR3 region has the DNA TGTGCCAGCAGTTACTCAGACGGAAGCATTCAGTACTTC.

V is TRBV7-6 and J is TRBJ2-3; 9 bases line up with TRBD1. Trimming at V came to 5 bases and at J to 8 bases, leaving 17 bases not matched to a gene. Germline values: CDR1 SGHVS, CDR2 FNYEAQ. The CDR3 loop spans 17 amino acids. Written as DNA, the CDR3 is TGTGCCAGCAGCCACCGACCTACAGGGGGCTTGATAGTTACGCAGTATTTT. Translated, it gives CASSHRPTGGLIVTQYF.

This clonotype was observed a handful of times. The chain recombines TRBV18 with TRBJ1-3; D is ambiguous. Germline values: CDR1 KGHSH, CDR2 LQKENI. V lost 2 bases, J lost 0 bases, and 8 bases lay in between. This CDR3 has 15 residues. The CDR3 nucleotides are TGTGCCAGCTCACCAACAACGGACTCTGGAAACACCATATATTTT. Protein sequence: CASSPTTDSGNTIYF.

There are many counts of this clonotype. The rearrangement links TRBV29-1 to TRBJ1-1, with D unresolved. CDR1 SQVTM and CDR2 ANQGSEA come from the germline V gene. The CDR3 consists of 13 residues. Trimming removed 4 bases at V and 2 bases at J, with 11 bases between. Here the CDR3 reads CSVVRSYNTEAFF. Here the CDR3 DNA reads TGCAGCGTTGTACGGAGTTATAACACTGAAGCTTTCTTT.

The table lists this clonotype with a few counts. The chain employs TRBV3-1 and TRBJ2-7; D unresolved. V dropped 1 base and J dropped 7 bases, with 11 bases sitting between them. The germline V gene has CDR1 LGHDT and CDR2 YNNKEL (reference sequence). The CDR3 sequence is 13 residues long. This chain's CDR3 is CASSQVGINEQYF. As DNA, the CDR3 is TGTGCCAGCAGCCAAGTGGGGATAAATGAGCAGTACTTC.

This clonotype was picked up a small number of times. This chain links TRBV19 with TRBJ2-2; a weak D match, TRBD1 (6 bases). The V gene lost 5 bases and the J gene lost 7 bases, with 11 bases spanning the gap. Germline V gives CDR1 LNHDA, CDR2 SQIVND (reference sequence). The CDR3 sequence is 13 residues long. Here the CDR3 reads CASSGGTFGELFF. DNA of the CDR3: TGTGCCAGTAGTGGGGGCACATTCGGGGAGCTGTTTTTT.

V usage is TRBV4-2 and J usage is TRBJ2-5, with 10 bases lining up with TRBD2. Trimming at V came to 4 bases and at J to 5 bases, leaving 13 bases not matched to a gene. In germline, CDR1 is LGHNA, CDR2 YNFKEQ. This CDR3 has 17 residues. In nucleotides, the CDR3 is TGTGCCAGCAGCCCATTACTAGCGGGGATGGTGGAGGAGACCCAGTACTTC. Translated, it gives CASSPLLAGMVEETQYF.

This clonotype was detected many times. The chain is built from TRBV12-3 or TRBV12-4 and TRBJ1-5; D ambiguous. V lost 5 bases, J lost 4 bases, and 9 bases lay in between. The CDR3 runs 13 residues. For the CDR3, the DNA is TGTGCCAGCAGTCCGGTAGAGAATCAGCCCCAGCATTTT. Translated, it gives CASSPVENQPQHF.

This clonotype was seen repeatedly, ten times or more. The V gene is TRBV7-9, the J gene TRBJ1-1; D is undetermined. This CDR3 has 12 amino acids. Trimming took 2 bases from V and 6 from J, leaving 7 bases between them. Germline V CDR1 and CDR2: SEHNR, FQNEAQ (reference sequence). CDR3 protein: CASSLPGAEAFF. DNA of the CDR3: TGTGCCAGCAGCTTACCGGGCGCTGAAGCTTTCTTT. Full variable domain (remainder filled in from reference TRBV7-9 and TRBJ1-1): DTGVSQNPRHKITKRGQNVTFRCDPISEHNRLYWYRQTLGQGPEFLTYFQNEAQLEKSRLLSDRFSAERPKGSFSTLEIQRTEQGDSAMYLCASSLPGAEAFFGQGTRLTVV.

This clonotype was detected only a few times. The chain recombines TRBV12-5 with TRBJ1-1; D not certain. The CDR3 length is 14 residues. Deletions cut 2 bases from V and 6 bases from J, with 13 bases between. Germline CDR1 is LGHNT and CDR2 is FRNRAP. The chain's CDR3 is CASGLYRWSAEAFF. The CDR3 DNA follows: TGTGCTAGTGGTTTGTACCGGTGGTCAGCTGAAGCTTTCTTT.

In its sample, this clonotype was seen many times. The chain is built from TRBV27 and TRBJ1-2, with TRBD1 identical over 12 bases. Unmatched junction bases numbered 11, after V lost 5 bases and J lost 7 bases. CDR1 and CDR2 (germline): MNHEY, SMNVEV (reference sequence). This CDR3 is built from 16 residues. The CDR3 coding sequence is TGTGCCAGCAGTGGACGGGACAGGGGGCAGGCTGGTGGCTACACCTTC. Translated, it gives CASSGRDRGQAGGYTF.

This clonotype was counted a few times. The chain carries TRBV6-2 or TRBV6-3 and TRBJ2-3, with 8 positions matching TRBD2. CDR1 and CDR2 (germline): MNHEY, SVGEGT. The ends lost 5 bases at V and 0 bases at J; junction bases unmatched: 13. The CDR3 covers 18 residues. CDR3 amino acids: CASSLAPGLGLSTDTQYF. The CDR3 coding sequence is TGTGCCAGCAGTCTTGCTCCGGGACTAGGTCTAAGCACAGATACGCAGTATTTT.

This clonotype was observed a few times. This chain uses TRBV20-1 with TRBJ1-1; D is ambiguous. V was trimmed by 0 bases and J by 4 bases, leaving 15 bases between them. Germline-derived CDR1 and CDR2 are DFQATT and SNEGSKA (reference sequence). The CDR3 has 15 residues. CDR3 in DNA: TGCAGTGCTAGAGATATTGACCCGGTGGGCACTGAAGCTTTCTTT. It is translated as CSARDIDPVGTEAFF.

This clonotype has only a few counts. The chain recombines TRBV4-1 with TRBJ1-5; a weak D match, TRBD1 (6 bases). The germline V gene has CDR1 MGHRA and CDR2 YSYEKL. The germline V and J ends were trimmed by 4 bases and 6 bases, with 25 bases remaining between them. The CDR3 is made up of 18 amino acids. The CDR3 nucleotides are TGCGCCAGCAGCCTGGTCTGGGGGGGGGCGAGGGTCGGTCAGCCCCAGCATTTT. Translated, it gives CASSLVWGGARVGQPQHF.

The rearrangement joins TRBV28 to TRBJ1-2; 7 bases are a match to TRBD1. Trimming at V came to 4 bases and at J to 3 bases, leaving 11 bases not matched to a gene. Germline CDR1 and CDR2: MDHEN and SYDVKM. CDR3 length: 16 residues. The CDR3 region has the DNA TGTGCCAGCAGTTCCCCGGCAGGGGGAGTCGACTATGGCTACACCTTC. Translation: CASSSPAGGVDYGYTF.